This paragraph reports one T cell receptor beta chain. The antigen is undetermined. The germline V gene encodes CDR1 MRHNA and CDR2 SNTAGT. V was cut by 9 bases and J by 5 bases, with 22 bases left in between. This CDR3 region has 15 residues. This entry belongs to a study of vaccination and CD4 T cells after COVID-19. Study-level information: Each post-COVID sample was drawn after diagnosis, and the median interval was 101 days (range 35 to 161). Either a CEFX pool, an HIV-1 Nef pool, or no peptide was added to control cultures. Study-level results: Among convalescent patients, a median roughly 90% of reactive clones emerged only after vaccination.

With the Oncomine TCR Beta short-read assay, DNA from cultured CD4+ T cells was sequenced. TCRdb itself ran the PCR reads through MiXCR, one entry per CDR3 protein. This sample has around 19,000 distinct CDR3 sequences, with approximately 33% found just once. The sample's time point: late sampling 161 to 241 days after vaccination in three convalescent patients. As for treatment: approximately nine-day PBMC culture with coronavirus spike peptide pools or control peptides (ViraFEST assay). In the ViraFEST assay, peptide-pool expansion preceded TCR sequencing of expanded clonotypes. The chain carries TRBV6-4 and TRBJ1-1; D is ambiguous. The specimen was CD4+ T cells from blood, cultured in vitro, collected about 7 months after SARS-CoV-2 vaccination. The source of this sequence is a human donor who had recovered from COVID-19. The CDR3, as DNA: TGTGCCAGACACTTTCCATCCGGGGAGGGAACTGAAGCTTTCTTT. Amino acids: CARHFPSGEGTEAFF.